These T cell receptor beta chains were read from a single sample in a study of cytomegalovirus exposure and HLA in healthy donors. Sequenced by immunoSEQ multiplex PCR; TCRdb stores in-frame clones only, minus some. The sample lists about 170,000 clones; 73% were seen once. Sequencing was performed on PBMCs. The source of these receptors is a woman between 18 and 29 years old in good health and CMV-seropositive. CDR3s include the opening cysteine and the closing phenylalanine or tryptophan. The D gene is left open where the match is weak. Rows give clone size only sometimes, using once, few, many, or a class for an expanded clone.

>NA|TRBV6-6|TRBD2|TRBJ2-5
CASERGGETQYF
TGTGCCAGCGAGCGGGGGGGCGAGACCCAGTACTTC
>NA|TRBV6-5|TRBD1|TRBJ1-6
CASSQTGNSPLHF
TGTGCCAGCAGTCAGACAGGGAATTCACCCCTCCACTTT
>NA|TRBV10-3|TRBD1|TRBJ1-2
CAISGVGTGSNYGYTF
TGTGCCATCAGTGGGGTCGGGACAGGTTCTAACTATGGCTACACCTTC
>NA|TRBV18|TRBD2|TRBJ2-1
CASSPFLTLASGGFDEQFF
TGTGCCAGCTCACCATTCCTTACGCTCGCTAGCGGGGGATTCGATGAGCAGTTCTTC
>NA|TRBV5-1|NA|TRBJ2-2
CASSARGTGELFF
TGCGCCAGCAGCGCCCGGGGCACCGGGGAGCTGTTTTTT
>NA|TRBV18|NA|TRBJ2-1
CASSAQAGEQFF
TGTGCCAGTTCCGCACAGGCCGGTGAGCAGTTCTTC
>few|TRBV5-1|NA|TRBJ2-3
CASSLGGGADTQYF
TGCGCCAGCAGCTTGGGGGGAGGCGCAGATACGCAGTATTTT
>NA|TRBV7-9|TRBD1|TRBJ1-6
CASSSDRDPYNSPLHF
TGTGCCAGCAGCTCCGACAGGGACCCTTATAATTCACCCCTCCACTTT
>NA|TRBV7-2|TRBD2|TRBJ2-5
CASREAGGRVETQYF
TGTGCCAGCAGAGAAGCGGGGGGGCGTGTTGAGACCCAGTACTTC
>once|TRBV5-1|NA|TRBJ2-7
CASSLTVNPYEQYF
TGCGCCAGCAGCTTGACTGTCAACCCCTACGAGCAGTACTTC
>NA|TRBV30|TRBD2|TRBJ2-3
CAWSSGGGPDTQYF
TGTGCCTGGAGTAGCGGGGGGGGTCCAGATACGCAGTATTTT
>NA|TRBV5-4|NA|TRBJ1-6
CVSSLVPRSSPLHF
TGTGTCAGCAGCTTGGTCCCAAGGAGTTCACCCCTCCACTTT
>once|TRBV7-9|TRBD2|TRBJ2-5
CASSLGSGGRKEETQYF
TGTGCCAGCAGCTTGGGCAGCGGGGGGCGGAAGGAAGAGACCCAGTACTTC
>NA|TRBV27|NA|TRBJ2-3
CASKGAGGSNTQYF
TGTGCCAGCAAGGGGGCGGGGGGTTCAAATACGCAGTATTTT
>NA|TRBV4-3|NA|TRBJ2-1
CASSQDLVAGFNEQFF
TGCGCCAGCAGCCAAGATCTAGTCGCGGGGTTCAATGAGCAGTTCTTC
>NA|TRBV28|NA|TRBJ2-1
CASIDWGDHEQFF
TGTGCCAGCATCGATTGGGGCGACCATGAGCAGTTCTTC
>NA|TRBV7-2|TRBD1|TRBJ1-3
CASRGQGPGNTIYF
TGTGCCAGCAGGGGACAGGGACCTGGAAACACCATATATTTT
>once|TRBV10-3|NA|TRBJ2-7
CATQQLSYEQYF
TGTGCCACGCAACAGCTTTCCTACGAGCAGTACTTC
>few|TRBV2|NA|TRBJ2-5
CASRGLQETQYF
TGTGCCAGCAGGGGCCTCCAAGAGACCCAGTACTTC
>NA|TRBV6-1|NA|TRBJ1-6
CASSEYDRPGLDSPLHF
TGTGCCAGCAGTGAATACGACAGACCGGGCCTGGATTCACCCCTCCACTTT
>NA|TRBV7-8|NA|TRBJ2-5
CASSLGAGKETQYF
TGTGCCAGCAGCTTAGGGGCGGGGAAAGAGACCCAGTACTTC
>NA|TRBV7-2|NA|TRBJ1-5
CASSLVGGQPQHF
TGTGCCAGCAGCTTAGTCGGTGGTCAGCCCCAGCATTTT
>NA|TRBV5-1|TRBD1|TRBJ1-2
CASSPRTTGGEVRNYGYTF
TGCGCCAGCAGCCCCAGGACGACAGGGGGCGAGGTTAGGAACTATGGCTACACCTTC
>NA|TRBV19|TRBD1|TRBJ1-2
CASSMPGQGNYGYTF
TGTGCCAGTAGTATGCCGGGACAGGGGAACTATGGCTACACCTTC
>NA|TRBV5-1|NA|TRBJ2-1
CASSPDTAGQFF
TGCGCCAGCAGCCCAGACACCGCTGGGCAGTTCTTC
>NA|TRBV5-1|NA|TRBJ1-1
CASSLMGGRGAEAFF
TGCGCCAGCAGCCTAATGGGCGGGAGGGGGGCTGAAGCTTTCTTT
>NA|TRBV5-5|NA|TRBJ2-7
CASSSNAGQYSYEQYF
TGTGCCAGCAGTTCCAACGCGGGACAGTACTCCTACGAGCAGTACTTC
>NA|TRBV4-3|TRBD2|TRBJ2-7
CASSQDPSGGWSYEQCF
TGCGCCAGCAGCCAAGATCCTAGCGGGGGTTGGTCCTACGAGCAGTGCTTC
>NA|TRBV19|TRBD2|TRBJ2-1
CATRLAGRRNEQFF
TGTGCCACTAGACTAGCGGGACGCAGGAATGAGCAGTTCTTC
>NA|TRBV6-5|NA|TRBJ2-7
CASSSTQGYPYEQYF
TGTGCCAGCAGTTCTACTCAGGGGTACCCCTACGAGCAGTACTTC
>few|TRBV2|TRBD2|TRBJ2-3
CASSGSGGAIDTQYF
TGTGCCAGCAGTGGGAGCGGGGGGGCTATAGATACGCAGTATTTT
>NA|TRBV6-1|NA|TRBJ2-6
CASSDPGRSSGANVLTF
TGTGCCAGCAGTGACCCCGGTAGGAGCTCTGGGGCCAACGTCCTGACTTTC
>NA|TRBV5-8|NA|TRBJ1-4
CASSGGDFPGSEKLFF
TGTGCCAGCAGCGGGGGGGACTTCCCAGGAAGTGAAAAACTGTTTTTT
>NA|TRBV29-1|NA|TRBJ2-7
CSVEVPAGTYEQYF
TGCAGCGTTGAAGTCCCGGCGGGAACCTACGAGCAGTACTTC
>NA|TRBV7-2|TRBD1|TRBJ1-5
CASSLVQGGQPQHF
TGTGCCAGCAGCTTAGTACAGGGGGGCCAGCCCCAGCATTTT
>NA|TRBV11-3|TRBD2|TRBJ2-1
CASSLKWPGLADEQFF
TGTGCCAGCAGCTTAAAGTGGCCGGGGCTAGCGGACGAGCAGTTCTTC
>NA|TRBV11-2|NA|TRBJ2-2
CASSWQLEPGELFF
TGTGCCAGCAGCTGGCAACTAGAACCCGGGGAGCTGTTTTTT
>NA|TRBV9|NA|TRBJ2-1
CASSVARETRSYNEQFF
TGTGCCAGCAGCGTAGCTAGGGAGACCCGCTCCTACAATGAGCAGTTCTTC
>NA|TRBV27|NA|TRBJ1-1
CASSLSGGTEAFF
TGTGCCAGCAGTTTATCGGGGGGCACTGAAGCTTTCTTT
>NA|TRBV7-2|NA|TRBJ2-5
CASSYQTVYQETQYF
TGTGCCAGCAGCTACCAGACAGTGTACCAAGAGACCCAGTACTTC
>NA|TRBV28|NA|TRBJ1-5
CASSLLRVVQPQHF
TGTGCCAGCAGTTTATTACGGGTAGTTCAGCCCCAGCATTTT
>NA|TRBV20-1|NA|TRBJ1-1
CSAKSGYEAFF
TGCAGTGCTAAATCCGGTTATGAAGCTTTCTTT
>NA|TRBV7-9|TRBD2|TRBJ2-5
CASSFSSGDQETQYF
TGTGCCAGCAGCTTCTCTAGCGGAGACCAAGAGACCCAGTACTTC
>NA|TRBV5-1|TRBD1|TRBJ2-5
CASSFEQGARRETQYF
TGCGCCAGCAGCTTCGAGCAGGGGGCGCGGCGAGAGACCCAGTACTTC
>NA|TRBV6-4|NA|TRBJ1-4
CASTPSGGWDNEKLFF
TGTGCCAGCACCCCCAGTGGGGGGTGGGATAATGAAAAACTGTTTTTT
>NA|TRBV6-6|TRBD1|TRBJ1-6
CASSYSGTGQSPLHF
TGTGCCAGCAGTTACTCCGGGACAGGGCAATCACCCCTCCACTTT
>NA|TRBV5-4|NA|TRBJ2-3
CASSLAGGRTDTQYF
TGTGCCAGCAGCTTGGCGGGGGGCCGCACAGATACGCAGTATTTT
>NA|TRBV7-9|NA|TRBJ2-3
CASSWGGQTDTQYF
TGTGCCAGCAGCTGGGGGGGCCAGACAGATACGCAGTATTTT
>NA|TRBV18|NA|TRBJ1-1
CASSPPSFQRTEAFF
TGTGCCAGCTCACCACCATCTTTTCAGCGGACTGAAGCTTTCTTT
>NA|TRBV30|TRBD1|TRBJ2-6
CAWSVLDRSGANVLTF
TGTGCCTGGAGTGTTTTGGACAGGTCTGGGGCCAACGTCCTGACTTTC
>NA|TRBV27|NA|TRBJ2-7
CASSSSRLVSYEQYF
TGTGCCAGCAGTTCCTCTCGACTAGTCTCCTACGAGCAGTACTTC
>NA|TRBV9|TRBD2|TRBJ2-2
CASSVIAGGRTGELFF
TGTGCCAGCAGCGTTATCGCGGGGGGGCGAACCGGGGAGCTGTTTTTT
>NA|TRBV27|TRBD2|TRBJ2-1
CASSRGGPGNEQFF
TGTGCCAGCAGCCGCGGGGGGCCCGGCAATGAGCAGTTCTTC
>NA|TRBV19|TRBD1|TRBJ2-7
CASSVGTGGTYEQCF
TGTGCCAGTAGTGTCGGGACAGGGGGTACCTACGAGCAGTGCTTC
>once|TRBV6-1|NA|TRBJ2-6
CASSDGRSGANVLTF
TGTGCCAGCAGTGACGGTCGCTCTGGGGCCAACGTCCTGACTTTC
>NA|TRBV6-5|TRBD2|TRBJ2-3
CASSYGTSGGAFTQYF
TGTGCCAGCAGTTACGGGACTAGCGGGGGGGCGTTTACGCAGTATTTT
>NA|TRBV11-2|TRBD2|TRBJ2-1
CASSQTSGGNEQFF
TGTGCCAGCAGCCAAACTAGCGGGGGTAATGAGCAGTTCTTC
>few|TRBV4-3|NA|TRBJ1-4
CASSQDRMQGYEKLFF
TGCGCCAGCAGCCAAGATCGAATGCAGGGTTATGAAAAACTGTTTTTT
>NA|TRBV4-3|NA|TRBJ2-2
CASSQDRQSPGELFF
TGCGCCAGCAGCCAAGATAGACAGTCCCCCGGGGAGCTGTTTTTT
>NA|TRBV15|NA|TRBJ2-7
CATSRRQSYEQYF
TGTGCCACCAGCCGCCGACAGAGCTACGAGCAGTACTTC